This T cell receptor beta chain was profiled in a study of cytomegalovirus exposure and HLA in healthy donors. Study outcomes and limitations: Donor immune exposure was known only as CMV serostatus. An assumption of roughly uniform sequencing depth across donors underlay the presence/absence analyses. Sequencing likely caused a cluster of highly shared sequence variants.

Vbeta (60) and Jbeta (13) primers were used in the PCR. Some clones are missing from TCRdb's copy, which holds only in-frame ones; the method was immunoSEQ multiplex PCR. In the table there are over 95,000 clones, 76% of which are singletons. Germline CDR1 reads SEHNR; CDR2 reads FQNEAQ (reference sequence). The CDR3 runs to 16 residues. With V trimmed by 4 bases and J by 6 bases, 12 bases remained unmatched. Details on this clone: As yet, its antigen is unknown.

This clonotype originated in a man in his forties or fifties in good health and CMV-seronegative. Source material: PBMCs. This sequence joins TRBV7-9 and TRBJ2-3; TRBD2 matches 8 bases. The CDR3: CASSSTLWREADTQYF. As DNA, the CDR3 is TGTGCCAGCAGCTCCACGTTATGGCGGGAGGCGGATACGCAGTATTTT. Using reference TRBV7-9 and TRBJ2-3 for the parts outside the CDR3, the full variable domain is DTGVSQNPRHKITKRGQNVTFRCDPISEHNRLYWYRQTLGQGPEFLTYFQNEAQLEKSRLLSDRFSAERPKGSFSTLEIQRTEQGDSAMYLCASSSTLWREADTQYFGPGTRLTVL.